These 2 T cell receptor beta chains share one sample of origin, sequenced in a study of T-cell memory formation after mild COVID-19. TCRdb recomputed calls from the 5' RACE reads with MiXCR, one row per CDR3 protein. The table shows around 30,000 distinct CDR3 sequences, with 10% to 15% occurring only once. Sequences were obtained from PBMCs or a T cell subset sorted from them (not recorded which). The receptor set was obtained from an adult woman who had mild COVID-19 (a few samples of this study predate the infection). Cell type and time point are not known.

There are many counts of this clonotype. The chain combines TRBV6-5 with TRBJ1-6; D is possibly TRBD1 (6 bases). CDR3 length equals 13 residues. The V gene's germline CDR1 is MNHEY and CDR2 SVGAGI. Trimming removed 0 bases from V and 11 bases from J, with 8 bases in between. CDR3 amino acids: CASSYSDRTPLHF. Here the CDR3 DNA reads TGTGCCAGCAGTTACTCGGACAGAACACCCCTCCACTTT.

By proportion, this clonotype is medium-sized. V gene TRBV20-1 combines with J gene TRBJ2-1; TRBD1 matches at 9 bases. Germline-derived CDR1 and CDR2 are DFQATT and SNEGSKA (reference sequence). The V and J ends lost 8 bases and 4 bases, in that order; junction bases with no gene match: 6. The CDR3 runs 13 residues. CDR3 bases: TGCAGTCAACAGGGGGCCTCGTACAATGAGCAGTTCTTC. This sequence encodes CSQQGASYNEQFF.